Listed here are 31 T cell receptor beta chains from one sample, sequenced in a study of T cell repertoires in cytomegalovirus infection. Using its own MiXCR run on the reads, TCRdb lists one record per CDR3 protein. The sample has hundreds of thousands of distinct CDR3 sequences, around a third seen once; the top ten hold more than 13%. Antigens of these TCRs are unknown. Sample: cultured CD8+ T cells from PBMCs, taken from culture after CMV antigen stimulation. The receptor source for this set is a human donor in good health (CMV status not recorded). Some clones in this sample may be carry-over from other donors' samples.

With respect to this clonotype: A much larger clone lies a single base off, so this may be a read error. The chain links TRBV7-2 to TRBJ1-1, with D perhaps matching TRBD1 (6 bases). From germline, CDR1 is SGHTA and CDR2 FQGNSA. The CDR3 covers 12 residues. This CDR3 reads CASSLEWGAASF. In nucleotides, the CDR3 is TGTGCCAGCAGCTTAGAGTGGGGGGCCGCTTCCTTT.

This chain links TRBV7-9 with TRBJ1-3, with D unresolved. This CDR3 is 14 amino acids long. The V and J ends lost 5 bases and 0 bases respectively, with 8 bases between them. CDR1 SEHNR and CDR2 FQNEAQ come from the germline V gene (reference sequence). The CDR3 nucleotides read TGTGCCAGCAGCCCTCCGAGCTCTGGAAACACCATATATTTT. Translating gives CASSPPSSGNTIYF.

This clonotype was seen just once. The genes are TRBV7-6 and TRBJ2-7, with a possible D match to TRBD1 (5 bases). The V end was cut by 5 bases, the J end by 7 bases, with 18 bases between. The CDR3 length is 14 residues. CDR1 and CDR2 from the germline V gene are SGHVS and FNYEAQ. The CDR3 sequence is CASSPWQAGWEQYF. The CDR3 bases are TGTGCCAGCAGCCCGTGGCAGGCAGGGTGGGAGCAGTACTTC.

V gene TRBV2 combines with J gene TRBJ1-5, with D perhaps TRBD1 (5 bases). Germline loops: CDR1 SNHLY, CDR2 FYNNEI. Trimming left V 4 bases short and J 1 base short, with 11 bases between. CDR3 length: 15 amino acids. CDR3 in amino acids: CASSGLGLSNQPQHF. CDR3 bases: TGTGCCAGCAGTGGCCTGGGACTGAGCAATCAGCCCCAGCATTTT.

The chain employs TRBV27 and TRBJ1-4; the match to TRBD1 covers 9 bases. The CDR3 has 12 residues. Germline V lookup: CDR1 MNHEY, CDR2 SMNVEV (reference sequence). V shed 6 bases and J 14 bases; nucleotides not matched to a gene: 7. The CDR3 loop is CASRGQGRQLFF. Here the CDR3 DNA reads TGTGCCAGCAGGGGACAGGGAAGGCAGCTGTTTTTT.

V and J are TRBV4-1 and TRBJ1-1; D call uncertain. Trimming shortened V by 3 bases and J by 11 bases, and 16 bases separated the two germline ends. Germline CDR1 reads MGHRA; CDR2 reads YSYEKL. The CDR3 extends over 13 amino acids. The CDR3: CASSHRRSIGAFF. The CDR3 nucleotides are TGCGCCAGCAGCCACAGGCGGTCGATTGGGGCTTTCTTT.

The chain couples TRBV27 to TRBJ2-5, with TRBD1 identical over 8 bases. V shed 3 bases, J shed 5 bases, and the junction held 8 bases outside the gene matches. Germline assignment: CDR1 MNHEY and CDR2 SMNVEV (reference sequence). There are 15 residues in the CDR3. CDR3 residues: CASSLAGGSGETQYF. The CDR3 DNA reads TGTGCCAGCAGTTTGGCAGGGGGCTCTGGGGAGACCCAGTACTTC.

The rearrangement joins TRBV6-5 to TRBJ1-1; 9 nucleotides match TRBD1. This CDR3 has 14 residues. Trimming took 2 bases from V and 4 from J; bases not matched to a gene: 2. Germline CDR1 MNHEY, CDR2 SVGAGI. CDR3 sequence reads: CASSYTGQGTEAFF. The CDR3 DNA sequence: TGTGCCAGCAGTTACACGGGACAGGGCACTGAAGCTTTCTTT.

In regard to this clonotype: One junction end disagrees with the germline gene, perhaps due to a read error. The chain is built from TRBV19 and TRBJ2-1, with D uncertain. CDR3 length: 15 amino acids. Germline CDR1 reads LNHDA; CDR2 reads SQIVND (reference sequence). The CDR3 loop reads CASSISLSPYNEQFF. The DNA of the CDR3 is TGTGCCAGCAGTATATCTCTTAGCCCCTACAATGAGCAGTTCTTC.

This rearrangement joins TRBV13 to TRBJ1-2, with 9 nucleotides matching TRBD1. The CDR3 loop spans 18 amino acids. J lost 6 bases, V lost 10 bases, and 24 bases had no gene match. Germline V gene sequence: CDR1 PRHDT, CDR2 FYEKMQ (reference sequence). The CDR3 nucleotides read TGTGCCACCGACGACCCCAGGAGTCACAGGGGGCGCCAAGATGGCTACACCTTC. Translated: CATDDPRSHRGRQDGYTF.

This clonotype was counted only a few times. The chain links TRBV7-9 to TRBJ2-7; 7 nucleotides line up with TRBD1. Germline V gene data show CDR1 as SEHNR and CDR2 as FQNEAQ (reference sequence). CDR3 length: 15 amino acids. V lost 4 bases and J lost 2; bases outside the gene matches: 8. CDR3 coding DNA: TGTGCCAGCAGCTCCATTGACAGGGCCGCCTACGAGCAGTACTTC. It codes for CASSSIDRAAYEQYF.

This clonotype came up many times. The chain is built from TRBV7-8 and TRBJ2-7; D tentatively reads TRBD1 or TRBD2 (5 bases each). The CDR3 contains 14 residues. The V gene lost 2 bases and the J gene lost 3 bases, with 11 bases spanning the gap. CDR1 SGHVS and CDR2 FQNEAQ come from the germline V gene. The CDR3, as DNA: TGTGCCAGCAGCTTATGGGCAGGGAGCTACGAGCAGTACGTC. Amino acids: CASSLWAGSYEQYV.

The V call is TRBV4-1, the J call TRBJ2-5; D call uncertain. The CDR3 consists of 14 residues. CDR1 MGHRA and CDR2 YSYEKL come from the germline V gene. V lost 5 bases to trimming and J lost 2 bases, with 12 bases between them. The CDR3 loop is CASSRSGSQETQYF. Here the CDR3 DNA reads TGCGCCAGCAGCAGGTCAGGTAGTCAAGAGACCCAGTACTTC.

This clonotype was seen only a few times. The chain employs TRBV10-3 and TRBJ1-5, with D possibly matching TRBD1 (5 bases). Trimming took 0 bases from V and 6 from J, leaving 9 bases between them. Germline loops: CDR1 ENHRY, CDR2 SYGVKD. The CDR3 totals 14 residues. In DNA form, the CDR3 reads TGTGCCATCAGTGAGTCCGGGACGGGTCAGCCCCAGCATTTT. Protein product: CAISESGTGQPQHF.

Written as DNA, the CDR3 is TGCGCCAGCAGCCCCGACAGGGAGGGGATCTACGAGCAGTACTTC. Translating gives CASSPDREGIYEQYF. The V and J genes are TRBV5-1 and TRBJ2-7; D tentatively fits TRBD1 or TRBD2 (7 bases each). Trimming shortened V by 4 bases and J by 3 bases, and 17 bases separated the two germline ends. Per the germline V gene, CDR1 is SGHRS and CDR2 is YFSETQ. The CDR3 spans 15 residues. Full variable domain (remainder filled in from reference TRBV5-1 and TRBJ2-7): KAGVTQTPRYLIKTRGQQVTLSCSPISGHRSVSWYQQTPGQGLQFLFEYFSETQRNKGNFPGRFSGRQFSNSRSEMNVSTLELGDSALYLCASSPDREGIYEQYFGPGTRLTVT.

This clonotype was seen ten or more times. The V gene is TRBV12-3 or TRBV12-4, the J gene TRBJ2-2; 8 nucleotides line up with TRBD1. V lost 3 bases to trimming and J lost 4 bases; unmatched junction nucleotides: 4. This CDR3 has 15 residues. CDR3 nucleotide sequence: TGTGCCAGCAGTTTCGCAGGGGGCGGCACCGGGGAGCTGTTTTTT. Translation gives CASSFAGGGTGELFF.

The CDR3 loop reads CASSKAWAEHSNQPQHF. The CDR3 coding sequence is TGTGCCAGTAGTAAGGCCTGGGCAGAACATAGCAATCAGCCCCAGCATTTT. The V gene is TRBV19, the J gene TRBJ1-5; D ambiguous. Deletions cut 4 bases from V and 0 bases from J, with 16 bases between. Germline assignment: CDR1 LNHDA and CDR2 SQIVND (reference sequence). The CDR3 totals 17 residues. Filled out from reference TRBV19 and TRBJ1-5, the complete variable domain reads DGGITQSPKYLFRKEGQNVTLSCEQNLNHDAMYWYRQDPGQGLRLIYYSQIVNDFQKGDIAEGYSVSREKKESFPLTVTSAQKNPTAFYLCASSKAWAEHSNQPQHFGDGTRLSIL.

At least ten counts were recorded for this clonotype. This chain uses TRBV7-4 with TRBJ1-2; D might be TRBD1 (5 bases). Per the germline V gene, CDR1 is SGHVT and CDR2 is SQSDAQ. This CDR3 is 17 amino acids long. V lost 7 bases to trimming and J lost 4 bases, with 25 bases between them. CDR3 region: CASTQNERGKACYGYTF. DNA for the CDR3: TGTGCCAGCACGCAAAATGAACGGGGGAAGGCATGCTATGGCTACACCTTC.

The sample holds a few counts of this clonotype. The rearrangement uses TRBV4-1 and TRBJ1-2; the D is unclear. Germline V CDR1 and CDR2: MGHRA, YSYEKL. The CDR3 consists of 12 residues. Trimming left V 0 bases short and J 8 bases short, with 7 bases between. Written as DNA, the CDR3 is TGCGCCAGCAGCCAAGATGTTGGGGGCTACACCTTC. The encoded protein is CASSQDVGGYTF.

DNA for the CDR3: TGCAGCGCCAGAAGGGGTAATGAGCAGTTCTTC. This sequence encodes CSARRGNEQFF. The chain recombines TRBV29-1 with TRBJ2-1, with TRBD1 as a possible D gene (5 bases). The V gene's germline CDR1 is SQVTM and CDR2 ANQGSEA. Trimming cost V 7 bases and J 7 bases, with 11 bases left between them. The CDR3 has 11 residues.

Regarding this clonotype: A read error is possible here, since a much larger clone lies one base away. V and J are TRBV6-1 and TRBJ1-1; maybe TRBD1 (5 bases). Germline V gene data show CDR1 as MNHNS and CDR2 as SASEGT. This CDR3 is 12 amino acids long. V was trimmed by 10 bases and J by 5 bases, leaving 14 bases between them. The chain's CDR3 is CANRRGGTEAFF. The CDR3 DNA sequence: TGTGCCAACAGGAGGGGAGGGACTGAAGCTTTCTTT.

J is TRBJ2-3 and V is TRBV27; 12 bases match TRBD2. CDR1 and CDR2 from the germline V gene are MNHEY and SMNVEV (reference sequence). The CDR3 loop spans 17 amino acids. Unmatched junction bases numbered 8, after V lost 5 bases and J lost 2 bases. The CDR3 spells CASSPGLAGINTDTQYF. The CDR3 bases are TGTGCCAGCAGTCCTGGACTAGCGGGGATTAACACAGATACGCAGTATTTT.

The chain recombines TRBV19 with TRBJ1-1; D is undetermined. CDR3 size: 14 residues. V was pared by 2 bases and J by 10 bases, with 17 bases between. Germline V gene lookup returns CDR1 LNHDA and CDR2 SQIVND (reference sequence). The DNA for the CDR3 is TGTGCCAGTAGTATACACAGATACGAGGGTAGAGCTTTCTTT. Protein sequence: CASSIHRYEGRAFF.

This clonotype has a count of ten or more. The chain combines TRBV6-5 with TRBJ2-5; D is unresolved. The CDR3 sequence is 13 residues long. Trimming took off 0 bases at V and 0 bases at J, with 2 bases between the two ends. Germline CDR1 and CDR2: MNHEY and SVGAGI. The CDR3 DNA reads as TGTGCCAGCAGTTACTCGTACCAAGAGACCCAGTACTTC. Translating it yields CASSYSYQETQYF.

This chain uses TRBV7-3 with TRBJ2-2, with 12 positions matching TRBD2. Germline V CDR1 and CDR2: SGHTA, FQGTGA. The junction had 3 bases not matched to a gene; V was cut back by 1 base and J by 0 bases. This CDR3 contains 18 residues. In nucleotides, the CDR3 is TGTGCCAGCAGCTTAAGGGCTAGCGGGGGGGCGAACACCGGGGAGCTGTTTTTT. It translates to CASSLRASGGANTGELFF.

CDR3 loop: CASGTGATTEAFF. The CDR3 DNA follows: TGTGCCAGCGGGACAGGGGCGACCACTGAAGCTTTCTTT. The gene calls are TRBV6-1 and TRBJ1-1; 10 bases fit TRBD1. The V segment lost 8 bases and the J segment 4 bases; nucleotides outside the gene matches: 4. The CDR3 totals 13 residues. Germline lookup yields CDR1 MNHNS and CDR2 SASEGT.

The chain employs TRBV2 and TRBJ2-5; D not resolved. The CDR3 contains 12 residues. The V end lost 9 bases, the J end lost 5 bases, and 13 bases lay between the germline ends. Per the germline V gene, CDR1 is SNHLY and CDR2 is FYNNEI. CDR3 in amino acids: CASTGPYETQYF. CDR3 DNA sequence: TGTGCCAGTACCGGGCCCTATGAGACCCAGTACTTC.

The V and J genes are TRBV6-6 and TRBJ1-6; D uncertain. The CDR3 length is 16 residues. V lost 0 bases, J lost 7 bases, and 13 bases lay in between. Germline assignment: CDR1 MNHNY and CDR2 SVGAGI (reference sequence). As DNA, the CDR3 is TGTGCCAGCAGTTACTCGACTCGGGATACAAATTCACCCCTCCACTTT. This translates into CASSYSTRDTNSPLHF.

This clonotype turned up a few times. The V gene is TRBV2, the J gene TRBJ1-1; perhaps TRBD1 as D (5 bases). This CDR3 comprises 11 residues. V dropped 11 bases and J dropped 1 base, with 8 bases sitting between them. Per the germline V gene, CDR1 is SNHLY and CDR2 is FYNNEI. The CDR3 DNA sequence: TGTGCCGACGGACAGAACACTGAAGCTTTCTTT. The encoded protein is CADGQNTEAFF.

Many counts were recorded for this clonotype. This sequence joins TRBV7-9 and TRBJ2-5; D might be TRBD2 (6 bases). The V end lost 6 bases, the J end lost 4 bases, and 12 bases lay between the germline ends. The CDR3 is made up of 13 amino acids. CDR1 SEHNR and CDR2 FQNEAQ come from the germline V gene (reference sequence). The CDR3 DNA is TGTGCCAGCAGACGGGGGTCCGGAGAGACCCAGTACTTC. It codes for CASRRGSGETQYF.

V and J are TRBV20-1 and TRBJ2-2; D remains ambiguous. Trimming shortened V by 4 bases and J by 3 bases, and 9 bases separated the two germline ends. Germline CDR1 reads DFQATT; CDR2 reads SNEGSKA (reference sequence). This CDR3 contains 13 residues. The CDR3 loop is CSATRVDTGELFF. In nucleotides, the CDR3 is TGCAGTGCTACTAGGGTAGACACCGGGGAGCTGTTTTTT.